This TCR beta chain comes out of a study of blood T cell repertoires in COVID-19 (dated by TCRdb to 2019 to 2021). Looking at the study overall: Samples from collaborators originated in the United States, Italy and Spain and spanned both the acute and convalescent phases of COVID-19. The dataset comprised deeply sampled blood TCRbeta repertoires from subjects exposed to, actively infected with, or recovered from COVID-19. A de-identified subject ID, COVID-19 status, age in years and sex were almost always included in the sample metadata. Samples were obtained from the ongoing ImmuneRACE study (first 160 participants) and from 1,254 subjects provided by 6 global collaborators. The material from the prospective study consisted of cDNA or gDNA derived from T cells, B-cell-depleted T cells, or PBMCs. Where available, HLA class I and class II types were taken from metadata supplied by the sample provider and were not determined by assay-based typing. The repertoires were made available in a free public database intended to serve as a resource for research on the immune response to SARS-CoV-2.

Each collaborating institution followed its own protocols to collect whole blood in K2EDTA tubes. For TCRbeta analysis, collaborators shipped samples as frozen whole blood, isolated PBMCs, or DNA extracted from either of those sample types. This clone appeared once. Its target antigen remains unknown. Per-base quality was not reported, and no clone a single base away is much larger than it. Results and caveats for the whole study, not just this receptor: The amount of clinical and demographic metadata varied by source and participant and was provided uncurated.

TCRbeta CDR3 regions were amplified from genomic DNA by means of the immunoSEQ Assay, a bias-controlled multiplex PCR. On the authors' methods: The number of nucleated cells in each sample was estimated by amplification of reference gene primers within the assay. To quantify the absolute abundance of each unique TCRbeta CDR3 rearrangement, sequence reads were collapsed and filtered. For each sample, productive Simpson clonality was calculated as the square root of Simpson's diversity index across productive rearrangements. As stored in TCRdb, this immuneACCESS dataset retains in-frame rearrangements with V and J assigned. A fraction of the clones does not appear; measured against another copy, unresolved V genes explain less than half of the discrepancy, and the remainder lacks a known reason. D and trimming were read from the DNA, whereas the V and J calls and clone size are those reported in that table. The sample yields over 50,000 clones; around four fifths were counted once. About 2.6% of the sample is in the top ten clones.

From the cysteine up to the phenylalanine, the CDR3 has a length of 16 residues. Solely the CDR3 DNA is kept, with 48 bases framed from the first base. For CDR1 and CDR2, the germline V gene (reference sequence) lists SEHNR and FQNEAQ. The germline ends are 13 bases apart after V is trimmed by 5 bases and J by 2 bases. The V and J genes are TRBV7-9 and TRBJ1-6; the D gene is possibly TRBD1, with 6 bases matching. The sequencing input was peripheral blood. The sequence derives from a man aged 45 to 65 with acute or convalescent COVID-19. CDR3 reads: CASSGDIIPYNSPLHF. The nucleotide sequence is given as TGTGCCAGCAGCGGGGACATTATCCCCTATAATTCACCCCTCCACTTT.